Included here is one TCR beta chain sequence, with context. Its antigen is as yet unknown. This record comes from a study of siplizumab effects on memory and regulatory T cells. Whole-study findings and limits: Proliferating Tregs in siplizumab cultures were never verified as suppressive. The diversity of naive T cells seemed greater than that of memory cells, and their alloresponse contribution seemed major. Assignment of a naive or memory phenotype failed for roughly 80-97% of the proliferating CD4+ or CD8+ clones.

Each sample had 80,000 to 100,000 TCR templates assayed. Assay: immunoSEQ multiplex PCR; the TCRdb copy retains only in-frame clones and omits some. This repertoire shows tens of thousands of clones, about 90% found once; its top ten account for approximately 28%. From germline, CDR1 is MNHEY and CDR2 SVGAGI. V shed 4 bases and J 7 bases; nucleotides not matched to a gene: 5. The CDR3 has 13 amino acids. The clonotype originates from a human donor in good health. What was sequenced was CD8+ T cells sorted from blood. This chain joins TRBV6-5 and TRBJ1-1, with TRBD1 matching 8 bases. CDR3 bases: TGTGCCAGCAGTTCCTGGACAGGGCTTGAAGCTTTCTTT. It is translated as CASSSWTGLEAFF.